What follows are 29 T cell receptor beta chains derived from one specimen sequenced in a study of blood T cells in healthy people across ages. It was with a sample-barcoded 5' primer and a J-beta primer mix that a second PCR of about 7 to 12 cycles was run. TCRdb fed the 5' RACE reads into MiXCR, producing one record per CDR3 protein. The sample holds 710,000 or so distinct CDR3 sequences; 20% to 25% are singletons and the top ten take around 21%. Sequencing used blood. The receptor set was obtained from a man in his 70s in good health.

This clonotype came up a few times. The rearrangement uses TRBV7-9 and TRBJ2-1; TRBD1 aligns across 8 bases. Germline trimming cut 5 bases from V and 6 bases from J; bases unmatched to any gene: 12. The CDR3 loop spans 16 amino acids. The V gene's germline CDR1 is SEHNR and CDR2 FQNEAQ (reference sequence). CDR3 nucleotides: TGTGCCAGCAGCATATCCCAGGGGGCAGAGGTCAATGAGCAGTTCTTC. Translating gives CASSISQGAEVNEQFF.

In DNA form, the CDR3 reads TGCAGTGCTAGCGGCCCAGGGAGGGCTTTCTTT. This gives the protein CSASGPGRAFF. The V call is TRBV20-1, the J call TRBJ1-1; weak D call: TRBD1 (5 bases). The V end lost 3 bases, the J end lost 11 bases, and 13 bases lay between the germline ends. The CDR3 has 11 amino acids. Per germline, CDR1 DFQATT and CDR2 SNEGSKA (reference sequence).

The V call is TRBV27, the J call TRBJ2-7; D gene uncertain. Looked up from germline, CDR1 is MNHEY and CDR2 is SMNVEV (reference sequence). Trimming removed 6 bases from V and 7 bases from J, with 13 bases in between. CDR3 length: 12 residues. The CDR3 nucleotides are TGTGCCAGCAGCCTCAGAGGCACGGAGCAGTACTTC. Its protein product is CASSLRGTEQYF.

Note on this clonotype: A much larger clone lies one base from this, so it may be a read error. The CDR3 sequence is CASRYIGSELYF. CDR3 DNA: TGTGCCAGCAGGTACATAGGTTCCGAGCTGTACTTC. This chain uses TRBV6-1 with TRBJ2-5, with no clear D. The germline V and J ends were trimmed by 6 bases and 13 bases, with 18 bases remaining between them. The CDR3 sequence is 12 residues long. CDR1 and CDR2 from the germline V gene are MNHNS and SASEGT.

This clonotype has just a few counts. The V gene is TRBV6-6, the J gene TRBJ2-1; no clear D gene. The CDR3 totals 14 residues. The germline CDR1 and CDR2 sequences are MNHNY and SVGAGI (reference sequence). V lost 5 bases to trimming and J lost 5 bases, with 13 bases between them. Here the CDR3 DNA reads TGTGCCAGCAGTAGCATCAGTCGGCACAATGAGCAGTTCTTC. Its protein product is CASSSISRHNEQFF.

As to this clonotype: A much larger clone sits a single nucleotide away, making a read error possible. V usage is TRBV20-1 and J usage is TRBJ2-7, with 12 bases aligning to TRBD2. The better agreement between TRBJ2-1 and the DNA end casts doubt on the J call. Per germline, CDR1 DFQATT and CDR2 SNEGSKA (reference sequence). The CDR3 extends over 17 amino acids. The CDR3, as DNA: TGCAGTGCTAGTGGACTAGCGGGATCTGACCCCTGCAATGAGCAGTTCTTC. It codes for CSASGLAGSDPCNEQFF.

This clonotype turned up a few times. V is TRBV5-1 and J is TRBJ2-5, with 7 positions matching TRBD1. Near its end, the DNA agrees better with TRBJ2-1, so the J call may be wrong. This CDR3 is built from 15 residues. CDR1 and CDR2 from the germline V gene are SGHRS and YFSETQ. DNA of the CDR3: TGCGCCAGCAGCTTGGCGGGACAGCGTAACAATGAGCAGTTCTTC. Translated, it gives CASSLAGQRNNEQFF.

This clonotype has a handful of counts. V gene TRBV24-1 combines with J gene TRBJ2-1; tentatively, D is TRBD1 (5 bases). This CDR3 contains 14 residues. Trimming pared 4 bases from V and 3 bases from J, leaving 9 bases between. Germline V lookup: CDR1 KGHDR, CDR2 SFDVKD. CDR3 sequence reads: CATSETDSYNEQFF. CDR3 DNA: TGTGCCACCAGTGAAACCGACAGCTACAATGAGCAGTTCTTC.

The rearrangement joins TRBV14 to TRBJ2-7; D is perhaps TRBD1 or TRBD2 (5 bases each). V lost 1 base to trimming and J lost 0 bases, with 19 bases between them. Germline lookup yields CDR1 SGHDN and CDR2 FVKESK. CDR3 length equals 18 residues. In nucleotides, the CDR3 is TGTGCCAGCAGCCAAGTAGCCGCTTGGGGGACGGTCTCCTACGAGCAGTACTTC. Translation: CASSQVAAWGTVSYEQYF.

This CDR3 reads CASSPPKRTGNTEAFF. The CDR3 DNA is TGTGCCAGCAGCCCCCCTAAGAGGACGGGGAACACTGAAGCTTTCTTT. This chain joins TRBV9 and TRBJ1-1; D is unresolved. The CDR3 loop spans 16 amino acids. Germline-derived CDR1 and CDR2 are SGDLS and YYNGEE. V lost 4 bases to trimming and J lost 1 base, with 17 bases between them.

The CDR3 here is CASSQDVPDTQYF. The CDR3 nucleotides are TGCGCCAGCAGCCAAGATGTCCCGGATACGCAGTATTTT. The rearrangement joins TRBV4-3 to TRBJ2-3; no clear D gene. Germline values: CDR1 LGHNA, CDR2 YSLEER. This CDR3 spans 13 amino acids. Trimming left V 0 bases short and J 6 bases short, with 7 bases between.

This clonotype was found a few times. The rearrangement joins TRBV5-1 to TRBJ1-4, with TRBD1 matching 7 bases. Germline V gene lookup returns CDR1 SGHRS and CDR2 YFSETQ. With V trimmed by 4 bases and J by 8 bases, 11 bases remained unmatched. The length of the CDR3 is 15 residues. The CDR3 is CASSLDRDGSEKLFF. The CDR3 coding sequence is TGCGCCAGCAGCCTCGACAGGGACGGAAGCGAAAAACTGTTTTTT.

V gene TRBV7-9 combines with J gene TRBJ2-3, with D unresolved. The ends were cut back, 5 bases at V and 4 bases at J, with 13 bases in the middle. The germline gives CDR1 SEHNR, CDR2 FQNEAQ (reference sequence). This CDR3 region has 14 residues. The CDR3 bases are TGTGCCAGCAGCCATTGGACCCGTCCAGATACGCAGTATTTT. This sequence encodes CASSHWTRPDTQYF.

This rearrangement joins TRBV20-1 to TRBJ1-4; possibly TRBD1 for D (6 bases). V gave up 1 base and J gave up 8 bases, with 14 bases separating them. Germline CDR1 is DFQATT and CDR2 is SNEGSKA (reference sequence). The CDR3 covers 14 residues. CDR3 DNA: TGCAGTGCTAGAGGGGGGCGGGAGGGAGAAAAACTGTTTTTT. This sequence encodes CSARGGREGEKLFF.

This chain uses TRBV29-1 with TRBJ1-1, with D uncertain. Germline loops: CDR1 SQVTM, CDR2 ANQGSEA. With 6 bases removed from V and 4 bases from J, the gap between germline ends came to 12 bases. CDR3 length: 12 amino acids. The CDR3 region has the DNA TGCAGCGTGCGCCCTGCTGGCACTGAAGCTTTCTTT. Its protein product is CSVRPAGTEAFF.

This clonotype came up a few times. J is TRBJ1-3 and V is TRBV18; D uncertain. V was shortened by 1 base and J by 5 bases, with 6 bases between the two germline ends. The CDR3 is made up of 13 amino acids. CDR1 and CDR2 (germline): KGHSH, LQKENI. Written as DNA, the CDR3 is TGTGCCAGCTCACCACGGGGAAGAAACACCATATATTTT. It specifies CASSPRGRNTIYF.

The chain carries TRBV7-3 and TRBJ2-2; the D gene could be TRBD1 or TRBD2 (6 bases each). The CDR3 totals 15 residues. Germline assignment: CDR1 SGHTA and CDR2 FQGTGA. The V end was cut by 4 bases, the J end by 3 bases, with 12 bases between. CDR3: CASSSGAGHTGELFF. The CDR3 coding sequence is TGTGCCAGCAGCTCAGGGGCGGGGCACACCGGGGAGCTGTTTTTT. The whole variable domain, remainder taken from reference TRBV7-3 and TRBJ2-2, is GAGVSQTPSNKVTEKGKYVELRCDPISGHTALYWYRQSLGQGPEFLIYFQGTGAADDSGLPNDRFFAVRPEGSVSTLKIQRTERGDSAVYLCASSSGAGHTGELFFGEGSRLTVL.

The J gene is TRBJ1-1, the V gene TRBV5-1; D is ambiguous. Deletions cut 3 bases from V and 5 bases from J, with 14 bases between. The CDR3 loop spans 14 amino acids. CDR1 is SGHRS, CDR2 YFSETQ, per germline. The CDR3 DNA reads TGCGCCAGCAGCTCAAAGACCGGAGAAACTGAAGCTTTCTTT. This translates into CASSSKTGETEAFF.

This clonotype has just one count. One end of the junction fails to match germline, which may point to a read error. For the CDR3, the DNA is TGCAGCGTTGATAGGGGAAGCGGGATTCTCTTC. This sequence encodes CSVDRGSGILF. V usage is TRBV29-1 and J usage is TRBJ2-1; TRBD2 matches 7 bases. In germline, CDR1 is SQVTM, CDR2 ANQGSEA. The CDR3 runs to 11 residues.

This clonotype was seen a handful of times. J is TRBJ2-1 and V is TRBV19, with 10 bases lining up with TRBD2. The CDR3 totals 15 residues. J was trimmed by 4 bases and V by 9 bases; bases with no gene match: 9. Germline CDR1 and CDR2: LNHDA and SQIVND (reference sequence). The CDR3 loop is CASAHSGRGYNEQFF. CDR3 bases: TGTGCCAGCGCCCACAGCGGGAGGGGTTACAATGAGCAGTTCTTC.

The chain joins TRBV7-2 to TRBJ1-1; maybe TRBD1 (6 bases). Germline V CDR1 and CDR2: SGHTA, FQGNSA. CDR3 length: 15 residues. Trimming took 2 bases from V and 1 from J, leaving 11 bases between them. CDR3 residues: CASSLTGLENTEAFF. For the CDR3, the DNA is TGTGCCAGCAGCTTAACAGGGTTGGAGAACACTGAAGCTTTCTTT.

The gene calls are TRBV7-6 and TRBJ1-5; TRBD1 is a possible D gene (6 bases). This CDR3 has 15 residues. Germline V gives CDR1 SGHVS, CDR2 FNYEAQ. The ends were cut back, 1 base at V and 5 bases at J, with 12 bases in the middle. The CDR3 coding sequence is TGTGCCAGCAGCTTAGATAGGACAGTTTATCAGCCCCAGCATTTT. Amino acid sequence: CASSLDRTVYQPQHF. The whole variable domain, filled in from reference TRBV7-6 and TRBJ1-5, reads GAGVSQSPRYKVTKRGQDVALRCDPISGHVSLYWYRQALGQGPEFLTYFNYEAQQDKSGLPNDRFSAERPEGSISTLTIQRTEQRDSAMYRCASSLDRTVYQPQHFGDGTRLSIL.

This chain links TRBV19 with TRBJ1-1; 8 nucleotides align to TRBD1. The J segment lost 5 bases and the V segment lost 6 bases, leaving 8 bases of the junction unmatched. The CDR3 totals 14 residues. CDR1 is LNHDA and CDR2 is SQIVND in the germline V gene (reference sequence). CDR3 sequence reads: CASSKGQAGTEAFF. Written as DNA, the CDR3 is TGTGCCAGTAGCAAGGGACAGGCTGGTACTGAAGCTTTCTTT.

The chain recombines TRBV7-3 with TRBJ2-2; tentative D call: TRBD2 (6 bases). CDR1 and CDR2 from the germline V gene are SGHTA and FQGTGA. V was trimmed by 5 bases and J by 3 bases, leaving 10 bases between them. The CDR3 loop spans 14 amino acids. Written as DNA, the CDR3 is TGTGCCAGCAGCCCGGGACTTGACACCGGGGAGCTGTTTTTT. Translating gives CASSPGLDTGELFF.

This clonotype was found many times. The gene calls are TRBV5-1 and TRBJ1-1; D is possibly TRBD1 (5 bases). This CDR3 is built from 17 residues. Germline V gene sequence: CDR1 SGHRS, CDR2 YFSETQ. V lost 3 bases to trimming and J lost 1 base, with 19 bases between them. CDR3: CASSSQPLRTRNTEAFF. The CDR3 region has the DNA TGCGCCAGCAGCTCGCAACCGCTTAGGACAAGGAACACTGAAGCTTTCTTT.

The V gene is TRBV29-1, the J gene TRBJ1-1, with 8 bases matching TRBD1. Germline V CDR1 and CDR2: SQVTM, ANQGSEA. The CDR3 runs to 13 residues. The J segment lost 5 bases and the V segment lost 8 bases, leaving 10 bases of the junction unmatched. This chain's CDR3 is CSYNQGARTEAFF. In DNA form, the CDR3 reads TGCAGCTATAACCAGGGGGCTCGAACTGAAGCTTTCTTT.

This rearrangement joins TRBV18 to TRBJ1-2; D ambiguous. Germline values: CDR1 KGHSH, CDR2 LQKENI. The V end was cut by 8 bases, the J end by 2 bases, with 27 bases between. The CDR3 loop spans 18 amino acids. This chain's CDR3 is CASLRRSQVSRGNYGYTF. In DNA, the CDR3 is TGTGCCAGCCTTAGGAGAAGCCAGGTATCCCGAGGCAACTATGGCTACACCTTC.

This clonotype was counted between two and nine times. The rearrangement links TRBV19 to TRBJ1-1, with 7 bases fitting TRBD1. Germline CDR1 LNHDA, CDR2 SQIVND (reference sequence). The CDR3 length is 15 residues. The trim removed 7 bases at V and 2 bases at J, leaving 10 bases unmatched. The CDR3 DNA reads TGTGCCAGTACCATCGGAGACAGGGCTAACACTGAAGCTTTCTTT. This codes for CASTIGDRANTEAFF.

A note on this clonotype: A clone one base away is much larger, so this may be a read error. CDR3 DNA sequence: TGTGCCAGCAGTCGAGTCAGGCGTCAAGAGACCCAGTACTTC. Its translation: CASSRVRRQETQYF. The V call is TRBV7-9, the J call TRBJ2-5; no firm D call. V lost 6 bases and J lost 2, with 13 bases in between. CDR1 SEHNR and CDR2 FQNEAQ come from the germline V gene (reference sequence). The CDR3 runs to 14 residues.